The TCR beta chain described here comes from a study of blood T cell repertoires in COVID-19. Study context: Donors in the United States, Italy and Spain gave samples during acute or convalescent COVID-19. Sample material is recorded as cDNA or gDNA derived from T cells, B-cell-depleted T cells, or PBMCs.

Original data processing: For nucleated cells, counts were estimated from reference gene primer amplification. The data were produced by immunoSEQ multiplex PCR, yet TCRdb's version contains in-frame clones alone and is incomplete. V, J and clone size were drawn from that table, and D and trimming were deduced from the DNA. Counted here are fewer than 200,000 clones, approximately 86% occurring once; the ten biggest clones make up less than 3%. The CDR3 loop spans 14 amino acids. The germline gives CDR1 MDHEN, CDR2 SYDVKM. This chain connects TRBV28 to TRBJ2-5, with 8 bases lining up with TRBD2. This receptor was identified in a man in his forties or fifties with active or convalescent COVID-19. The material sequenced was peripheral blood. The CDR3 nucleotides are TGTGCTATCAAGCCCGGGGGGGCCGATGAGACCCAGTACTTC. It yields the protein CAIKPGGADETQYF. Complete variable domain (other parts from reference TRBV28 and TRBJ2-5): DVKVTQSSRYLVKRTGEKVFLECVQDMDHENMFWYRQDPGLGLRLIYFSYDVKMKEKGDIPEGYSVSREKKERFSLILESASTNQTSMYLCAIKPGGADETQYFGPGTRLLVL.